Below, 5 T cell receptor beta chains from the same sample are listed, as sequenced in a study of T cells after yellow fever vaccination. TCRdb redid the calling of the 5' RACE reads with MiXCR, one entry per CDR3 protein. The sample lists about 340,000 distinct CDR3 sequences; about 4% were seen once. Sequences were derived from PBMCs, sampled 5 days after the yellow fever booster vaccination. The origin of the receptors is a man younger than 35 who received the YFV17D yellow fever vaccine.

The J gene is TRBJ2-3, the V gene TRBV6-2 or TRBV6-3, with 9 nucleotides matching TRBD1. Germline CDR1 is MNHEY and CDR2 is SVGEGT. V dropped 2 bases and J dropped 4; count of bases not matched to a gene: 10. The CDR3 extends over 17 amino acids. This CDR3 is CASSYHTGGYDPDTQYF. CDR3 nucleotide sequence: TGTGCCAGCAGTTACCATACAGGGGGCTATGATCCAGATACGCAGTATTTT.

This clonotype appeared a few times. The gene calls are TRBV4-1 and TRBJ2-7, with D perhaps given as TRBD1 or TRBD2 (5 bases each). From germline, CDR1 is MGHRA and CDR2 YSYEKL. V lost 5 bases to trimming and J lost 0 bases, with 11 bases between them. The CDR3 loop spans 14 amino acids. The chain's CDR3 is CASSTQGASYEQYF. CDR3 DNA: TGCGCCAGCAGCACCCAGGGAGCCTCCTACGAGCAGTACTTC.

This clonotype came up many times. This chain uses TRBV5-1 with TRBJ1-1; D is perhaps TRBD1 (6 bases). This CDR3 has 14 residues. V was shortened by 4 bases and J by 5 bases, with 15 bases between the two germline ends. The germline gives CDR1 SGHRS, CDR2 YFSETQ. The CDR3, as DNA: TGCGCCAGCAGCAGGGACAAGGGCCTTACTGAAGCTTTCTTT. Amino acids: CASSRDKGLTEAFF.

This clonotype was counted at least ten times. The CDR3 nucleotides read TGTGCCAGCAGCTCGGCATACGGCGACAGGTACAATGAGCAGTTCTTC. It specifies CASSSAYGDRYNEQFF. This chain uses TRBV7-2 with TRBJ2-1, with a weak D call TRBD1 (6 bases). Trimming stripped 4 bases from V and 4 bases from J, with 17 bases between. Germline V gene data show CDR1 as SGHTA and CDR2 as FQGNSA. This CDR3 has 16 residues.

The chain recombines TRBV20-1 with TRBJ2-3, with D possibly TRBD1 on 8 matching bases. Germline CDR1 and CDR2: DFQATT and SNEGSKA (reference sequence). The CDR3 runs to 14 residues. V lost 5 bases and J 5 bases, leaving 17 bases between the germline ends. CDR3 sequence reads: CSAPYRGGIDTQYF. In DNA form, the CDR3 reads TGCAGTGCTCCATACAGGGGGGGAATAGATACGCAGTATTTT.